One and the same sample provided the 11 T cell receptor beta chains below, sequenced in a study of long-term antiretroviral therapy in people with HIV. The libraries were made with immunoSEQ v3.0 at survey level. Sequencing used immunoSEQ multiplex PCR; TCRdb keeps in-frame clones, though not all of them. The sample lists 30,000 or so clones; about four fifths were seen once. The sample here was unsorted PBMCs, taken 3 years after starting antiretroviral therapy. The receptors derive from a man between 50 and 59 years old with HIV.

This chain links TRBV5-6 with TRBJ2-5, with 10 bases fitting TRBD1. The CDR3 has 16 residues. After removal of 0 bases from V and 1 base from J, the junction contained 3 bases not matched to a gene. In germline, CDR1 is SGHDT, CDR2 YYEEEE. This chain's CDR3 is CASSLGWTGGQETQYF. CDR3 sequence (DNA): TGTGCCAGCAGCTTGGGATGGACAGGGGGCCAAGAGACCCAGTACTTC.

The chain carries TRBV2 and TRBJ1-2; unclear D gene. The CDR3 length is 11 residues. The V gene's germline CDR1 is SNHLY and CDR2 FYNNEI. V was clipped by 4 bases and J by 5 bases, with 5 bases between them. The CDR3 DNA is TGTGCCAGCAGTGGAGAGTATGGCTACACCTTC. This gives the protein CASSGEYGYTF.

V usage is TRBV28 and J usage is TRBJ2-2, with a tentative D call TRBD2 (6 bases). The germline V gene encodes CDR1 MDHEN and CDR2 SYDVKM. V gave up 1 base and J gave up 5 bases, with 11 bases separating them. The CDR3 is made up of 15 amino acids. The CDR3 DNA reads as TGTGCCAGCAGTTTATATTCAGGGACTACCGGGGAGCTGTTTTTT. It is translated as CASSLYSGTTGELFF.

V usage is TRBV9 and J usage is TRBJ2-3; D may be TRBD2 (5 bases). CDR1 is SGDLS and CDR2 is YYNGEE in the germline V gene. V was cut by 5 bases and J by 6 bases, with 16 bases left in between. The CDR3 has 14 amino acids. The CDR3 region is CASSEGWILDTQYF. The DNA for the CDR3 is TGTGCCAGCAGTGAGGGATGGATATTGGATACGCAGTATTTT.

This chain links TRBV5-4 with TRBJ2-7; 12 bases match TRBD1. Per the germline V gene, CDR1 is SGHNT and CDR2 is YYREEE (reference sequence). The CDR3 contains 16 residues. Trimming cost V 0 bases and J 5 bases; bases outside gene matches: 6. Written as DNA, the CDR3 is TGTGCCAGCAGCTTGGCTCCGGGACAGGGGGCCAACGAGCAGTACTTC. It is translated as CASSLAPGQGANEQYF.

The sample holds a few counts of this clone. The chain links TRBV11-2 to TRBJ2-7; tentatively, D is TRBD1 (6 bases). CDR1 and CDR2 from the germline V gene are SGHAT and FQNNGV. The CDR3 is 14 amino acids. Trimming pared 1 base from V and 7 bases from J, leaving 14 bases between. The CDR3 bases are TGTGCCAGCAGCTTAGTCTTCAGGGACAAAGAGCAGTACTTC. Translating gives CASSLVFRDKEQYF. Together with reference TRBV11-2 and TRBJ2-7, the CDR3 gives the full variable domain: EAGVAQSPRYKIIEKRQSVAFWCNPISGHATLYWYQQILGQGPKLLIQFQNNGVVDDSQLPKDRFSAERLKGVDSTLKIQPAKLEDSAVYLCASSLVFRDKEQYFGPGTRLTVT.

This chain links TRBV19 with TRBJ1-1; D gene ambiguous. The CDR3 covers 12 residues. Germline V gives CDR1 LNHDA, CDR2 SQIVND (reference sequence). V shed 8 bases and J shed 3 bases, with 10 bases lying between them. CDR3 bases: TGTGCCAGTCGCGGTGGGGACACTGAAGCTTTCTTT. This sequence encodes CASRGGDTEAFF.

The chain links TRBV7-2 to TRBJ2-7, with D perhaps given as TRBD1 or TRBD2 (6 bases each). The CDR3 has 16 amino acids. The V end was cut by 1 base, the J end by 0 bases, with 13 bases between. Germline CDR1 SGHTA, CDR2 FQGNSA. The CDR3 bases are TGTGCCAGCAGCTTAGAGAGGGGGGAGTCCTCCTACGAGCAGTACTTC. It is translated as CASSLERGESSYEQYF.

V and J are TRBV19 and TRBJ1-5; a possible D gene is TRBD1 (5 bases). V lost 8 bases and J lost 3, with 17 bases in between. There are 15 residues in the CDR3. In germline, CDR1 is LNHDA, CDR2 SQIVND (reference sequence). The CDR3 is CASHDQGRANQPQHF. In nucleotides, the CDR3 is TGTGCCAGTCACGATCAGGGTCGGGCCAATCAGCCCCAGCATTTT.

This chain uses TRBV10-2 with TRBJ2-1, with 13 nucleotides matching TRBD2. Per germline, CDR1 WSHSY and CDR2 SAAADI. Germline trimming cut 3 bases from V and 7 bases from J; bases unmatched to any gene: 12. The CDR3 is made up of 18 amino acids. CDR3 region: CASSDRAFPGLAGNEQFF. The CDR3 DNA follows: TGCGCCAGCAGTGATAGAGCTTTTCCGGGACTAGCGGGAAATGAGCAGTTCTTC.

V gene TRBV29-1 combines with J gene TRBJ1-5, with D possibly being TRBD1 (6 bases). The CDR3 contains 14 residues. Germline loops: CDR1 SQVTM, CDR2 ANQGSEA. Trimming removed 6 bases at V and 2 bases at J, with 14 bases between. CDR3 sequence (DNA): TGCAGCGTGGGGGTTGGGGGCGGCAATCAGCCCCAGCATTTT. Encoded protein: CSVGVGGGNQPQHF.